Presented here are 12 T cell receptor beta chains from one specimen sequenced in a study of shared clonotypes between healthy human individuals. Assay: immunoSEQ multiplex PCR; the TCRdb copy retains only in-frame clones and omits some. The sample includes a few million clones, around 90% of them seen just once. The specimen sequenced was naive CD4+ T cells sorted from blood. Subset given: CD45RA+ positively selected. Receptor source: a man in his late teens or twenties in good health.

The chain uses TRBV19 and TRBJ2-5, with 8 bases lining up with TRBD1. Germline V gives CDR1 LNHDA, CDR2 SQIVND (reference sequence). J lost 3 bases, V lost 2 bases, and 2 bases had no gene match. This CDR3 contains 14 residues. In DNA, the CDR3 is TGTGCCAGTAGTATAAACAGGGGGAAAGAGACCCAGTACTTC. It yields the protein CASSINRGKETQYF.

V gene TRBV29-1 combines with J gene TRBJ2-1; TRBD2 matches at 11 bases. The CDR3 runs 15 residues. The germline V gene has CDR1 SQVTM and CDR2 ANQGSEA. V lost 7 bases to trimming and J lost 6 bases; unmatched junction nucleotides: 11. The CDR3 region is CSAFQLAGDRNEQFF. CDR3 bases: TGCAGCGCCTTCCAACTAGCGGGAGATCGCAATGAGCAGTTCTTC.

V and J are TRBV6-5 and TRBJ2-1; D is perhaps TRBD2 (5 bases). Germline CDR1 reads MNHEY; CDR2 reads SVGAGI. The CDR3 contains 13 residues. The V gene lost 8 bases and the J gene lost 4 bases, with 12 bases spanning the gap. CDR3 region: CASRGSRYNEQFF. Here the CDR3 DNA reads TGTGCCAGCCGAGGGAGTCGATACAATGAGCAGTTCTTC.

The V gene is TRBV28, the J gene TRBJ2-3; a possible D gene is TRBD2 (6 bases). The CDR3 contains 16 residues. From germline, CDR1 is MDHEN and CDR2 SYDVKM. Trimming stripped 3 bases from V and 6 bases from J, with 19 bases between. The CDR3: CASSFPTGGLPDTQYF. The CDR3 coding sequence is TGTGCCAGCAGTTTTCCCACCGGGGGACTTCCGGATACGCAGTATTTT.

The J gene is TRBJ2-2, the V gene TRBV15; D might be TRBD2 (6 bases). CDR3 length equals 16 residues. The V end was cut by 1 base, the J end by 3 bases, with 12 bases between. Germline V gene sequence: CDR1 LNHNV, CDR2 YYDKDF (reference sequence). CDR3 in DNA: TGTGCCACCAGCAGAGGTTTAGCGGATTACACCGGGGAGCTGTTTTTT. As protein: CATSRGLADYTGELFF.

This chain uses TRBV5-4 with TRBJ2-6, with 8 bases identical to TRBD1. Trimming at V came to 5 bases and at J to 1 base, leaving 14 bases not matched to a gene. There are 19 residues in the CDR3. CDR1 SGHNT and CDR2 YYREEE come from the germline V gene (reference sequence). The CDR3 spells CASRSGQGVVLSGANVLTF. The CDR3, as DNA: TGTGCCAGCAGGTCAGGACAGGGAGTAGTTTTGTCTGGGGCCAACGTCCTGACTTTC.

The chain recombines TRBV6-1 with TRBJ2-2; tentative D call: TRBD2 (6 bases). Germline loops: CDR1 MNHNS, CDR2 SASEGT. The CDR3 extends over 12 amino acids. The ends were cut back, 5 bases at V and 6 bases at J, with 7 bases in the middle. In nucleotides, the CDR3 is TGTGCCAGCAGTAGACTAGCCGGGGAGCTGTTTTTT. It yields the protein CASSRLAGELFF.

The chain employs TRBV28 and TRBJ1-5, with unresolved D. The CDR3 consists of 15 residues. Germline CDR1 reads MDHEN; CDR2 reads SYDVKM. Trimming cost V 5 bases and J 2 bases, with 13 bases left between them. CDR3 sequence reads: CASSTSSRRNQPQHF. The CDR3 nucleotides are TGTGCCAGCAGTACCTCATCGAGGCGCAATCAGCCCCAGCATTTT.

V and J are TRBV7-9 and TRBJ2-3; 7 bases line up with TRBD1. After removal of 5 bases from V and 2 bases from J, the junction contained 4 bases not matched to a gene. Germline V CDR1 and CDR2: SEHNR, FQNEAQ (reference sequence). CDR3 length: 14 residues. CDR3 amino acids: CASSVTGTTDTQYF. The CDR3 DNA reads as TGTGCCAGCAGCGTGACAGGGACCACAGATACGCAGTATTTT.

Note on this clone: Within the sample, other DNA sequences also encode this same CDR3. This chain connects TRBV5-1 to TRBJ2-3; 11 bases match TRBD2. The CDR3 sequence is 16 residues long. With 1 base clipped from V and 4 bases from J, the junction kept 5 bases outside the gene matches. Germline CDR1 and CDR2: SGHRS and YFSETQ. The CDR3 protein is CASSLTSGGTADTQYF. In nucleotides, the CDR3 is TGCGCCAGCAGCTTGACTAGCGGGGGTACCGCAGATACGCAGTATTTT.

This rearrangement joins TRBV6-5 to TRBJ2-5; D may be TRBD1 (6 bases). With 0 bases removed from V and 13 bases from J, the gap between germline ends came to 18 bases. The CDR3 extends over 14 amino acids. CDR1 and CDR2 (germline): MNHEY, SVGAGI. The CDR3 nucleotides read TGTGCCAGCAGTTACTCATCAGGGGAGATCGGGCTGTACTTC. Translation: CASSYSSGEIGLYF.

J is TRBJ1-4 and V is TRBV11-1; no definite D call. Trimming took off 5 bases at V and 8 bases at J, with 12 bases between the two ends. The CDR3 has 13 amino acids. From germline, CDR1 is SGHAT and CDR2 FQDESV (reference sequence). The chain's CDR3 is CASSTREEEKLFF. The CDR3 DNA is TGTGCCAGCAGCACCCGGGAGGAAGAAAAACTGTTTTTT.